The 24 T cell receptor beta chains listed next were all sequenced from one sample in a study of T cell responses to AZD1222 COVID-19 vaccine. The assay was immunoSEQ multiplex PCR, and TCRdb's table has in-frame clones only and misses some. The table lists around 130,000 clones, 75% to 95% of them singletons. Sequenced here: peripheral blood, sampled on day 0 of AZD1222 vaccination. The receptors come from an adult in good health.

The rearrangement joins TRBV6-2 or TRBV6-3 to TRBJ2-1, with unresolved D. Germline V CDR1 and CDR2: MNHEY, SVGEGT. The V and J ends lost 3 bases and 7 bases respectively, with 7 bases between them. The CDR3 consists of 12 residues. As DNA, the CDR3 is TGTGCCAGCAGTTATCTTAGAAATGAGCAGTTCTTC. Translation: CASSYLRNEQFF.

This chain joins TRBV18 and TRBJ2-3, with D unclear. Germline CDR1 and CDR2: KGHSH and LQKENI. V was shortened by 3 bases and J by 2 bases, with 9 bases between the two germline ends. CDR3 length: 14 amino acids. The CDR3 sequence is CASSPFQDTDTQYF. CDR3 coding DNA: TGTGCCAGCTCACCGTTTCAGGACACAGATACGCAGTATTTT.

J is TRBJ2-2 and V is TRBV5-4, with TRBD2 identical over 12 bases. The CDR3 contains 18 residues. With 0 bases clipped from V and 6 bases from J, the junction kept 9 bases outside the gene matches. Per the germline V gene, CDR1 is SGHNT and CDR2 is YYREEE (reference sequence). CDR3 in DNA: TGTGCCAGCAGCTTGGCGGTGAAGCTAGCGGGAGGGGCCGGGGAGCTGTTTTTT. The encoded protein is CASSLAVKLAGGAGELFF.

The rearrangement joins TRBV19 to TRBJ1-5; 7 bases are a match to TRBD1. CDR1 is LNHDA, CDR2 SQIVND, per germline (reference sequence). The J segment lost 3 bases and the V segment lost 5 bases, leaving 7 bases of the junction unmatched. This CDR3 region has 15 residues. In nucleotides, the CDR3 is TGTGCCAGTAGTTCAGGGGGACAGCTCAATCAGCCCCAGCATTTT. Translating gives CASSSGGQLNQPQHF. The variable domain in full, with the rest retrieved from reference TRBV19 and TRBJ1-5, is DGGITQSPKYLFRKEGQNVTLSCEQNLNHDAMYWYRQDPGQGLRLIYYSQIVNDFQKGDIAEGYSVSREKKESFPLTVTSAQKNPTAFYLCASSSGGQLNQPQHFGDGTRLSIL.

Written as DNA, the CDR3 is TGTGCCAGCAGCTCGAAGGAGCAAGGCACCGGGGAGCTGTTTTTT. It specifies CASSSKEQGTGELFF. The chain combines TRBV5-4 with TRBJ2-2; D ambiguous. The CDR3 length is 15 residues. Deletions cut 3 bases from V and 4 bases from J, with 13 bases between. Germline V lookup: CDR1 SGHNT, CDR2 YYREEE (reference sequence).

The chain carries TRBV2 and TRBJ1-1, with D uncertain. The germline CDR1 and CDR2 sequences are SNHLY and FYNNEI. The V and J ends lost 10 bases and 2 bases respectively, with 14 bases between them. This CDR3 has 13 amino acids. The DNA of the CDR3 is TGTGCCACCGGGTATGGTGTTAACACTGAAGCTTTCTTT. Encoded protein: CATGYGVNTEAFF.

The rearrangement uses TRBV6-5 and TRBJ1-1, with 7 nucleotides matching TRBD1. This CDR3 is built from 13 residues. Germline values: CDR1 MNHEY, CDR2 SVGAGI. J was trimmed by 6 bases and V by 3 bases; bases with no gene match: 4. CDR3 amino acids: CASSYRDSPEAFF. CDR3 DNA sequence: TGTGCCAGCAGTTATAGGGACAGCCCTGAAGCTTTCTTT.

This clone was observed a single time. This chain connects TRBV3-1 (or the pseudogene TRBV3-2) to TRBJ2-7; the D is unclear. The CDR3 extends over 12 amino acids. Germline V gene sequence: CDR1 LGHDT, CDR2 YNNKEL (reference sequence). V gave up 1 base and J gave up 6 bases, with 7 bases separating them. The CDR3 sequence is CASSQASLEQYF. The CDR3 DNA is TGTGCCAGCAGCCAAGCGTCCCTCGAGCAGTACTTC.

This clone appeared once. The chain's CDR3 is CASSQALQGASDTQYF. DNA for the CDR3: TGTGCCAGCAGCCAGGCCCTTCAGGGGGCGTCAGATACGCAGTATTTT. The gene calls are TRBV3-1 (or the pseudogene TRBV3-2) and TRBJ2-3; 8 bases line up with TRBD1. V shed 3 bases, J shed 4 bases, and the junction held 9 bases outside the gene matches. The CDR3 length is 16 residues. CDR1 LGHDT and CDR2 YNNKEL come from the germline V gene (reference sequence).

V gene TRBV4-1 combines with J gene TRBJ1-5, with D unresolved. V lost 0 bases to trimming and J lost 0 bases, with 15 bases between them. This CDR3 has 18 amino acids. Germline CDR1 reads MGHRA; CDR2 reads YSYEKL. The CDR3 DNA reads TGCGCCAGCAGCCAAGATTCGGCGGTTTTTTATAGCAATCAGCCCCAGCATTTT. This translates into CASSQDSAVFYSNQPQHF.

V and J are TRBV5-1 and TRBJ2-7; 11 positions match TRBD1. The V gene end was trimmed by 5 bases and the J gene end by 5 bases; junction bases not matched to a gene: 3. Germline V gives CDR1 SGHRS, CDR2 YFSETQ. The CDR3 contains 13 residues. The CDR3, as DNA: TGCGCCAGCAGTGGACAGGGGGCGGACGAGCAGTACTTC. This encodes CASSGQGADEQYF.

This clone was found once. The chain has TRBV4-3 and TRBJ1-2; 7 bases align to TRBD1. V lost 2 bases and J lost 4; bases outside the gene matches: 7. CDR1 and CDR2 from the germline V gene are LGHNA and YSLEER. CDR3 length equals 15 residues. The CDR3 sequence: CASSQSRTGSYGYTF. The CDR3 DNA sequence: TGCGCCAGCAGCCAAAGCCGGACAGGCAGCTATGGCTACACCTTC.

The rearrangement uses TRBV13 and TRBJ1-1, with D uncertain. Trimming left V 5 bases short and J 0 bases short, with 16 bases between. Germline CDR1 PRHDT, CDR2 FYEKMQ (reference sequence). The CDR3 sequence is 16 residues long. The CDR3 sequence is CASSAEGVPLNTEAFF. The CDR3 DNA is TGTGCCAGCAGCGCCGAGGGAGTCCCCTTGAACACTGAAGCTTTCTTT.

J is TRBJ2-7 and V is TRBV3-1 (or the pseudogene TRBV3-2); tentative D call: TRBD2 (5 bases). Trimming removed 1 base at V and 2 bases at J, with 21 bases between. The CDR3 has 18 amino acids. CDR1 and CDR2 (germline): LGHDT, YNNKEL (reference sequence). CDR3: CASSQVGGCSPNPYEQYF. In nucleotides, the CDR3 is TGTGCCAGCAGCCAAGTTGGAGGCTGTTCGCCGAACCCCTACGAGCAGTACTTC.

This clone occurred a few times. In nucleotides, the CDR3 is TGTGCCAGCAGCTTAGGTCTAGCGGCCGGGGAGCTGTTTTTT. It is translated as CASSLGLAAGELFF. The chain uses TRBV11-1 and TRBJ2-2, with 7 nucleotides matching TRBD2. This CDR3 spans 14 amino acids. V lost 1 base, J lost 6 bases, and 2 bases stayed unmatched. The germline gives CDR1 SGHAT, CDR2 FQDESV (reference sequence).

This clone was counted a few times. This sequence joins TRBV14 and TRBJ2-3; D uncertain. V dropped 1 base and J dropped 5 bases, with 4 bases sitting between them. Germline CDR1 SGHDN, CDR2 FVKESK. The CDR3 covers 12 residues. In DNA form, the CDR3 reads TGTGCCAGCAGCCAAGGGCGAGATACGCAGTATTTT. Its protein product is CASSQGRDTQYF.

This clone was seen just once. The V and J genes are TRBV10-3 and TRBJ2-1; D is unresolved. The CDR3 has 12 residues. Germline assignment: CDR1 ENHRY and CDR2 SYGVKD. Trimming pared 6 bases from V and 6 bases from J, leaving 9 bases between. DNA for the CDR3: TGTGCCATCAGAGGCCCCACCAATGAGCAGTTCTTC. The encoded protein is CAIRGPTNEQFF.

The chain is built from TRBV7-9 and TRBJ1-6; 9 bases are shared with TRBD1. In germline, CDR1 is SEHNR, CDR2 FQNEAQ (reference sequence). After removal of 5 bases from V and 15 bases from J, the junction contained 8 bases not matched to a gene. This CDR3 has 13 residues. The CDR3 DNA follows: TGTGCCAGCAGCCCTTTAGGACAGGGGCGCCTCCACTTT. Translating gives CASSPLGQGRLHF.

A few counts support this clone. The rearrangement uses TRBV3-1 (or the pseudogene TRBV3-2) and TRBJ1-1; D perhaps matches TRBD1 (5 bases). V lost 0 bases and J 2 bases, leaving 10 bases between the germline ends. Looked up from germline, CDR1 is LGHDT and CDR2 is YNNKEL (reference sequence). The length of the CDR3 is 15 residues. CDR3 loop: CASSQDWGENTEAFF. CDR3 bases: TGTGCCAGCAGCCAAGACTGGGGGGAAAACACTGAAGCTTTCTTT.

This clone was recorded once. The genes are TRBV4-1 and TRBJ2-5; 7 bases match TRBD2. The CDR3 contains 15 residues. CDR1 and CDR2 (germline): MGHRA, YSYEKL. Trimming cost V 0 bases and J 3 bases; bases outside gene matches: 4. The CDR3 DNA sequence: TGCGCCAGCAGCCAAGACCAAGCGGGGAAAGAGACCCAGTACTTC. Its translation: CASSQDQAGKETQYF.

The chain has TRBV24-1 and TRBJ2-3; TRBD2 agrees at 7 bases. J was trimmed by 5 bases and V by 3 bases; bases with no gene match: 7. Germline V gene data show CDR1 as KGHDR and CDR2 as SFDVKD. This CDR3 spans 15 amino acids. CDR3 loop: CATSDNGLGGDTQYF. DNA of the CDR3: TGTGCCACCAGTGATAACGGACTAGGTGGAGATACGCAGTATTTT.

V and J are TRBV27 and TRBJ1-6; D gene uncertain. V shed 6 bases and J shed 3 bases, with 9 bases lying between them. Germline values: CDR1 MNHEY, CDR2 SMNVEV (reference sequence). This CDR3 comprises 14 residues. CDR3 in amino acids: CASSDGLYNSPLHF. The CDR3 DNA is TGTGCCAGCAGCGACGGGCTCTATAATTCACCCCTCCACTTT.

For this clone: This sample includes further DNA sequences coding for the same CDR3. V usage is TRBV24-1 and J usage is TRBJ2-3, with 7 bases matching TRBD1. V lost 4 bases to trimming and J lost 1 base; unmatched junction nucleotides: 4. CDR3 length equals 15 residues. In germline, CDR1 is KGHDR, CDR2 SFDVKD. CDR3 coding DNA: TGTGCCACCAGTGACCCTGGACAGGGCACAGATACGCAGTATTTT. It encodes CATSDPGQGTDTQYF.

V usage is TRBV5-4 and J usage is TRBJ2-3, with 13 bases aligning to TRBD2. Germline CDR1 and CDR2: SGHNT and YYREEE (reference sequence). This CDR3 has 16 amino acids. V lost 5 bases to trimming and J lost 9 bases; unmatched junction nucleotides: 12. The CDR3 protein is CASSTPSGLAGVTQYF. CDR3 coding DNA: TGTGCCAGCAGTACCCCATCAGGACTAGCGGGAGTAACGCAGTATTTT. The full variable domain, in which reference TRBV5-4 and TRBJ2-3 provide the parts outside the CDR3, is ETGVTQSPTHLIKTRGQQVTLRCSSQSGHNTVSWYQQALGQGPQFIFQYYREEENGRGNFPPRFSGLQFPNYSSELNVNALELDDSALYLCASSTPSGLAGVTQYFGPGTRLTVL.